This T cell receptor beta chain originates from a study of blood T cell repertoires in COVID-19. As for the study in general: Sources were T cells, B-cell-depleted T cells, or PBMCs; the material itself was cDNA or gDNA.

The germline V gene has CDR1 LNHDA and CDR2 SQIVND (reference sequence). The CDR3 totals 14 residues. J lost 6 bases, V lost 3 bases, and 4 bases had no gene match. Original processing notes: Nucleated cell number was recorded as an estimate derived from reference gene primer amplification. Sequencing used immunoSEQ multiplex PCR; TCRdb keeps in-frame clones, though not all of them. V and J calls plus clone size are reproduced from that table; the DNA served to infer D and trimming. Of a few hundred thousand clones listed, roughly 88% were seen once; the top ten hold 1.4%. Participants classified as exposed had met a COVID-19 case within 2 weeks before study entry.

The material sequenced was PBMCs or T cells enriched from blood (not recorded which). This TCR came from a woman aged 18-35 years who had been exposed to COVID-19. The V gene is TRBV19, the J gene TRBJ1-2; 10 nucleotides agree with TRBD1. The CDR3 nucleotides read TGTGCCAGTAGTATTCCCGGGACAGGGGATGGCTACACCTTC. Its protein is CASSIPGTGDGYTF.